The clone carrying this T cell receptor beta chain was seen a few times. These data come from a study of blood T cells in healthy people across ages. Study-level information: When template switching was applied, about one barcoded beta molecule was captured per two T cells.

Alongside a J-beta primer mix, a sample-barcoded 5' primer served in a second PCR lasting about 7 to 12 cycles. MiXCR, applied by TCRdb to the 5' RACE reads, yields one record per CDR3 protein. The sample has about 830,000 distinct CDR3 sequences, less than 80% seen once; the top ten hold about 27%. The ends lost 3 bases at V and 5 bases at J; junction bases unmatched: 8. The CDR3 spans 17 residues. CDR1 SGHTA and CDR2 FQGNSA come from the germline V gene. V usage is TRBV7-2 and J usage is TRBJ2-1; 12 bases agree with TRBD2. The TCR comes from a man under 40 in good health. Sequenced: blood. CDR3 sequence: CASSLDGLAGPNNEQFF. The CDR3 DNA reads TGTGCCAGCAGCTTGGACGGACTAGCGGGACCTAACAATGAGCAGTTCTTC.